These 30 T cell receptor beta chains were sequenced from one sample in a study of T cell clonality in common variable immunodeficiency. Assay: immunoSEQ multiplex PCR; the TCRdb copy retains only in-frame clones and omits some. The sample counts some 80,000 clones, none seen once; the ten largest own approximately 0.81%. Input material: peripheral blood mononuclear cells. The receptors come from a person aged 18-69 years in good health.

This clone was observed many times. The CDR3 is cut off 3 residues early in the read; its end comes from the germline J gene. The rearrangement joins TRBV9 to TRBJ2-3, with 8 positions matching TRBD1. Germline V CDR1 and CDR2: SGDLS, YYNGEE. This CDR3 spans 17 amino acids. With V trimmed by 2 bases and J by 3 bases, 11 bases remained unmatched. The CDR3 bases that were read are TGTGCCAGCAGCGTTTCCCGACAGGGGTCGGCGACAGATACG. Translation gives CASSVSRQGSATDT. The entire CDR3 protein is CASSVSRQGSATDTQYF.

There are many counts of this clone. The CDR3 goes on 3 residues after the read ends, and that part is filled in from the germline J gene. The V gene is TRBV29-1, the J gene TRBJ2-1; D is ambiguous. The germline V and J ends were trimmed by 0 bases and 3 bases, with 6 bases remaining between them. Germline loops: CDR1 SQVTM, CDR2 ANQGSEA. The CDR3 length is 13 residues. The CDR3 spells CSVEDTGYNEQFF. The CDR3 bases that were read are TGCAGCGTTGAAGATACGGGCTACAATGAG.

The sample holds many counts of this clone. The read gets to within 3 residues of the CDR3 end, and the germline J gene fills in the rest. The chain employs TRBV18 and TRBJ1-2, with D possibly matching TRBD1 (6 bases). Germline lookup yields CDR1 KGHSH and CDR2 LQKENI. The CDR3 runs to 13 residues. Between the trimmed V and J ends, which lost 3 bases and 7 bases, there was a span of 12 bases. CDR3 sequence: CASSPPQGRGYTF. The covered CDR3 bases are TGTGCCAGCTCACCCCCACAGGGACGTGGC.

As concerns this clone: The read gets to within 3 residues of the CDR3 end, and the germline J gene fills in the rest. V usage is TRBV18 and J usage is TRBJ1-1; the match to TRBD1 covers 7 bases. This CDR3 spans 12 amino acids. CDR1 is KGHSH and CDR2 is LQKENI in the germline V gene. Trimming cost V 5 bases and J 7 bases; bases outside gene matches: 4. The CDR3 sequence is CASSKDRLEAFF. CDR3 bases read: TGTGCCAGCTCAAAGGACAGGCTTGAA.

This clone was counted only a few times. The CDR3 extends 3 residues past the end of the read, so its final part is completed from the germline J gene. The chain links TRBV20-1 to TRBJ2-3, with D maybe TRBD2 (6 bases). V lost 0 bases, J lost 4 bases, and 11 bases lay in between. This CDR3 has 14 amino acids. CDR1 is DFQATT and CDR2 is SNEGSKA in the germline V gene (reference sequence). The CDR3 protein is CSARDPLASDTQYF. The CDR3 DNA, read in part, is TGCAGTGCTAGAGATCCCCTAGCGTCAGATACG.

This clone was counted many times. The read stops 3 residues short of the end of the CDR3; the missing end is completed from the germline J gene. The V call is TRBV10-3, the J call TRBJ2-1, with 10 positions matching TRBD2. V was clipped by 2 bases and J by 8 bases; unmatched bases: 6. In germline, CDR1 is ENHRY, CDR2 SYGVKD. The CDR3 extends over 15 amino acids. CDR3 in amino acids: CAISETSGTGHEQFF. Partial CDR3 DNA: TGTGCCATCAGTGAGACTAGCGGGACGGGCCATGAG.

This clone was observed many times. Read sequence stops 3 residues before the CDR3 end, and the germline J gene provides the missing end. V and J are TRBV7-9 and TRBJ2-1; tentative D call: TRBD2 (6 bases). This CDR3 is 13 amino acids long. With 2 bases removed from V and 7 bases from J, the gap between germline ends came to 9 bases. Germline lookup yields CDR1 SEHNR and CDR2 FQNEAQ (reference sequence). CDR3 loop: CASSLPSGNEQFF. CDR3 DNA (partial): TGTGCCAGCAGCTTACCCAGCGGGAATGAG.

Many counts were recorded for this clone. The CDR3: CSAVTFFRGNEQFF. The part of the CDR3 DNA that was read is TGCAGTGCTGTGACCTTTTTTCGGGGCAATGAG. The chain couples TRBV20-1 to TRBJ2-1; D may be TRBD2 (5 bases). The read ends 3 residues before the CDR3 terminus; that terminus is restored from the germline J gene. Trimming stripped 5 bases from V and 6 bases from J, with 17 bases between. The CDR3 covers 14 residues. Germline values: CDR1 DFQATT, CDR2 SNEGSKA (reference sequence).

This clone was recorded at least ten times. Read coverage stops 3 residues before the CDR3 terminus; the germline J gene supplies the remainder. The chain recombines TRBV20-1 with TRBJ1-1; 10 nucleotides align to TRBD1. From germline, CDR1 is DFQATT and CDR2 SNEGSKA (reference sequence). This CDR3 has 11 amino acids. CDR3 protein: CSASRDRGAFF. Partial CDR3 DNA: TGCAGTGCTAGTAGGGACAGGGGT.

This clone appeared many times. The CDR3 end is not reached by the read, which stops 3 residues before it; the germline J gene fills it in. J is TRBJ2-2 and V is TRBV5-1, with TRBD2 identical over 11 bases. Germline V lookup: CDR1 SGHRS, CDR2 YFSETQ. The CDR3 runs to 16 residues. After removal of 3 bases from V and 1 base from J, the junction contained 2 bases not matched to a gene. The DNA read from the CDR3 is TGCGCCAGCAGCTACACTAGCGGGGGGAACACCGGGGAG. Its protein is CASSYTSGGNTGE. The entire CDR3 protein reads CASSYTSGGNTGELFF.

This clone was observed at least ten times. The CDR3 end is not reached by the read, which stops 3 residues before it; the germline J gene fills it in. The chain links TRBV19 to TRBJ2-1; no clear D gene. CDR3 length equals 13 residues. Germline loops: CDR1 LNHDA, CDR2 SQIVND (reference sequence). V was clipped by 4 bases and J by 8 bases, with 12 bases between them. Partial CDR3 DNA: TGTGCCAGTAGTACTCTTCATCGGGATGAG. This translates into CASSTLHRDE. The whole CDR3 protein reads CASSTLHRDEQFF.

This clone appeared many times. CDR3 DNA, as far as it was read: TGCGCCAGCACGAGGGGAACTAATGAAAAA. Translation gives CASTRGTNEK. The whole CDR3 reads CASTRGTNEKLFF. The rearrangement links TRBV10-1 to TRBJ1-4; D is possibly TRBD1 (5 bases). The read ends 3 residues before the CDR3 terminus; that terminus is restored from the germline J gene. The germline CDR1 and CDR2 sequences are WNHNN and SYGVQD (reference sequence). Trimming cost V 7 bases and J 1 base, with 7 bases left between them. The CDR3 spans 13 residues.

This clone came up many times. The CDR3 extends 3 residues past the end of the read, so its final part is completed from the germline J gene. The chain recombines TRBV5-8 with TRBJ1-1; D gene uncertain. This CDR3 is 12 amino acids long. V was shortened by 0 bases and J by 6 bases, with 6 bases between the two germline ends. Germline assignment: CDR1 SGHTS and CDR2 YDEGEE. The DNA read from the CDR3 is TGTGCCAGCAGCTTGGTGGCCTCTGAA. As protein: CASSLVASE. The full CDR3 sequence reads CASSLVASEAFF.

The sample holds many counts of this clone. Coverage ceases 3 residues before the CDR3 finishes, and the germline J gene fills in the end. The chain joins TRBV30 to TRBJ2-7; 7 bases fit TRBD2. V gave up 3 bases and J gave up 1 base; unmatched junction bases: 3. CDR3 length: 13 residues. CDR1 is GTSNPN and CDR2 is SVGIG in the germline V gene (reference sequence). The CDR3 DNA, read in part, is TGTGCCTGGAGGGTGGGGGGGTCCTACGAG. The encoded protein is CAWRVGGSYE. The CDR3 as a whole reads CAWRVGGSYEQYF.

The table lists this clone with many counts. Sequencing ends 3 residues short of the CDR3 end; the germline J gene provides the rest. The chain carries TRBV29-1 and TRBJ1-1, with 7 nucleotides matching TRBD1. Per germline, CDR1 SQVTM and CDR2 ANQGSEA. The CDR3 extends over 14 amino acids. The covered CDR3 bases are TGCAGCGGCGTCCGGGAGGGGGCTTTGCGGGAA. Its protein product is CSGVREGALRE. In full, the CDR3 reads CSGVREGALREAFF.

At least ten counts were recorded for this clone. The CDR3 is cut off 3 residues early in the read; its end comes from the germline J gene. The chain is built from TRBV12-3 or TRBV12-4 and TRBJ1-2; tentatively, D is TRBD1 (5 bases). CDR3 length: 14 amino acids. V lost 7 bases, J lost 3 bases, and 15 bases lay in between. The CDR3 bases that were read are TGTGCCAGCACCCCGGACCGGGGGGACTATGGC. Protein sequence: CASTPDRGDYG. The full CDR3 reads CASTPDRGDYGYTF.

This clone was recorded many times. The read is 3 residues too short to cover the CDR3 end, so that end is filled in from the germline J gene. The rearrangement joins TRBV5-1 to TRBJ1-6; D is uncertain. V lost 0 bases and J 5 bases, leaving 9 bases between the germline ends. The germline V gene has CDR1 SGHRS and CDR2 YFSETQ. The CDR3 extends over 15 amino acids. The sequenced CDR3 bases are TGCGCCAGCAGCTTGGCCGGCAGCGATAATTCACCC. Translating it yields CASSLAGSDNSP. The CDR3 in full is CASSLAGSDNSPLHF.

This clone was picked up many times. The read is 3 residues too short to cover the CDR3 end, so that end is filled in from the germline J gene. V usage is TRBV20-1 and J usage is TRBJ1-2, with D perhaps TRBD1 (5 bases). Between the trimmed V and J ends, which lost 0 bases and 5 bases, there was a span of 10 bases. The CDR3 loop spans 13 amino acids. Per germline, CDR1 DFQATT and CDR2 SNEGSKA (reference sequence). The CDR3 spells CSARDAAGYGYTF. CDR3 DNA, as far as it was read: TGCAGTGCTAGAGATGCGGCAGGGTATGGC.

The sample holds many counts of this clone. The missing CDR3 end, 3 residues past where the read stops, is filled in from the germline J gene. This chain joins TRBV2 and TRBJ2-7; TRBD1 agrees at 11 bases. The junction had 6 bases not matched to a gene; V was cut back by 4 bases and J by 4 bases. In germline, CDR1 is SNHLY, CDR2 FYNNEI. The CDR3 covers 15 residues. Incomplete CDR3 DNA: TGTGCCAGCAGTGTCTCGGGACAGGGGGGATACGAG. Residues: CASSVSGQGGYE. The full CDR3 protein is CASSVSGQGGYEQYF.

With respect to this clone: One junction end disagrees with the germline gene, perhaps due to a read error. The read is 3 residues too short to cover the CDR3 end, so that end is filled in from the germline J gene. The V gene is TRBV7-7, the J gene TRBJ1-2; D call uncertain. Germline V CDR1 and CDR2: SSHAT, FNYEAQ (reference sequence). The CDR3 runs 16 residues. CDR3 amino acids: CASSLGLAGSTDTYTF. Incomplete CDR3 DNA: TGTGCTAGCAGCTTAGGTCTAGCGGGAAGCACAGATACC. Variable domain in full (rest from reference TRBV7-7 and TRBJ1-2): GAGVSQSPRYKVTKRGQDVTLRCDPISSHATLYWYQQALGQGPEFLTYFNYEAQPDKSGLPSDRFSAERPEGSISTLTIQRTEQRDSAMYRCASSLGLAGSTDTYTFGSGTRLTVV.

The sample holds many counts of this clone. The read falls 3 residues short of the CDR3 end, and the missing part is taken from the germline J gene. The chain has TRBV7-9 and TRBJ1-2; possible D gene TRBD1, 5 bases. V lost 1 base, J lost 7 bases, and 10 bases lay in between. Germline V gives CDR1 SEHNR, CDR2 FQNEAQ (reference sequence). The CDR3 sequence is 13 residues long. The chain's CDR3 is CASSLVQGTGYTF. The covered CDR3 bases are TGTGCCAGCAGCTTAGTCCAGGGTACTGGC.

This clone was observed at least ten times. Coverage ceases 3 residues before the CDR3 finishes, and the germline J gene fills in the end. The rearrangement uses TRBV7-9 and TRBJ1-1; D unclear. Trimming removed 5 bases from V and 3 bases from J, with 10 bases in between. This CDR3 is built from 13 residues. Looked up from germline, CDR1 is SEHNR and CDR2 is FQNEAQ (reference sequence). The CDR3 protein is CASSAGGDTEAFF. The CDR3 DNA, read in part, is TGTGCCAGCAGCGCGGGCGGTGACACTGAA.

This clone has a count of ten or more. Read data end 3 residues before the CDR3 end; the end is taken from the germline J gene. This sequence joins TRBV4-1 and TRBJ2-7; the D gene is possibly TRBD2 (5 bases). The CDR3 is made up of 15 amino acids. The ends were cut back, 0 bases at V and 3 bases at J, with 12 bases in the middle. Germline CDR1 MGHRA, CDR2 YSYEKL. CDR3 DNA, as far as it was read: TGCGCCAGCAGCCAAGACCGCGGGCCAAACTACGAG. The encoded protein is CASSQDRGPNYE. The full CDR3 protein is CASSQDRGPNYEQYF.

This clone occurred many times. The sequenced CDR3 bases are TGCGCCAGCAGCTTGGGACTAGGGAATGAG. Protein: CASSLGLGNE. The whole CDR3 region reads CASSLGLGNEQFF. The rearrangement uses TRBV5-1 and TRBJ2-1; TRBD2 is a possible D gene (6 bases). The read comes to an end 3 residues before the CDR3 does, leaving the germline J gene to fill in the end. Germline CDR1 is SGHRS and CDR2 is YFSETQ. V lost 0 bases and J 7 bases, leaving 8 bases between the germline ends. CDR3 length: 13 residues. Full variable domain (missing parts from reference TRBV5-1 and TRBJ2-1): KAGVTQTPRYLIKTRGQQVTLSCSPISGHRSVSWYQQTPGQGLQFLFEYFSETQRNKGNFPGRFSGRQFSNSRSEMNVSTLELGDSALYLCASSLGLGNEQFFGPGTRLTVL.

This clone was detected ten times or more. The CDR3 is cut off 3 residues early in the read; its end comes from the germline J gene. The chain has TRBV10-3 and TRBJ1-5, with a weak D call TRBD1 (6 bases). This CDR3 region has 13 residues. V lost 7 bases and J lost 4, with 11 bases in between. CDR1 and CDR2 from the germline V gene are ENHRY and SYGVKD. The CDR3 loop reads CAIKDSVNQPQHF. CDR3 DNA, as far as it was read: TGTGCCATCAAGGACAGCGTAAATCAGCCC.

This clone was observed at least ten times. The sequenced fragment ends 3 residues before the CDR3 boundary, so the rest is inferred from the germline J gene. The gene calls are TRBV29-1 and TRBJ2-3; 12 bases are a match to TRBD1. CDR1 and CDR2 (germline): SQVTM, ANQGSEA. The CDR3 is 14 residues long. The part of the CDR3 DNA that was read is TGCAGCGTTGCCGTGGGACAGGGGGCTTATTCG. Translated: CSVAVGQGAYS. The whole CDR3 sequence is CSVAVGQGAYSQYF.

This clone was detected many times. The CDR3 protein is CATSRDLAGNTIYF. The DNA read from the CDR3 is TGTGCCACCAGCAGAGATTTAGCTGGAAACACC. The chain uses TRBV15 and TRBJ1-3; D gene unclear. The missing CDR3 end, 3 residues past where the read stops, is filled in from the germline J gene. Trimming removed 0 bases at V and 2 bases at J, with 5 bases between. The CDR3 contains 14 residues. Germline CDR1 reads LNHNV; CDR2 reads YYDKDF (reference sequence).

This clone was counted at least ten times. The read halts 3 residues ahead of the CDR3 end, with the missing end drawn from the germline J gene. The chain carries TRBV7-8 and TRBJ1-2, with 7 positions matching TRBD1. The CDR3 runs 16 residues. Germline values: CDR1 SGHVS, CDR2 FQNEAQ. CDR3 in amino acids: CASSPATDRAISGYTF. The CDR3 DNA, read in part, is TGTGCCAGCAGCCCGGCGACCGACAGGGCCATAAGCGGC.

This clone was seen ten or more times. The read gets to within 3 residues of the CDR3 end, and the germline J gene fills in the rest. The V call is TRBV10-3, the J call TRBJ2-7; the match to TRBD2 covers 8 bases. CDR1 is ENHRY, CDR2 SYGVKD, per germline. The CDR3 has 16 residues. The CDR3 protein is CAIAGQRLATTYEQYF. The sequenced CDR3 bases are TGTGCGATCGCCGGACAGCGACTAGCGACTACCTACGAG.

This clone was recorded many times. The sequence runs out 3 residues before the end of the CDR3; the remainder is reconstructed from the germline J gene. The chain is built from TRBV4-1 and TRBJ2-7; no reliable D call. The CDR3 loop spans 14 amino acids. V was shortened by 1 base and J by 3 bases, with 10 bases between the two germline ends. The germline V gene encodes CDR1 MGHRA and CDR2 YSYEKL. The sequenced part of the CDR3 DNA is TGCGCCAGCAGCCAAGTTCAGGCCATCTACGAG. This encodes CASSQVQAIYE. The complete CDR3 sequence is CASSQVQAIYEQYF.